This TCR beta chain was captured in a study of T cells after yellow fever vaccination. TCRdb analysed the 5' RACE reads with MiXCR anew, one entry per CDR3 protein. The profile shows 200,000 to 300,000 distinct CDR3 sequences, approximately 6.7% of them singletons. This clonotype was recorded a few times. The antigen is undetermined. The study, taken as a whole, reports: Repertoires sorted by FACS could include abundant clonotypes that are contaminants from the bulk population.

This clonotype originated in a man aged 30-40 years who received the YFV17D yellow fever vaccine. This sample comprised CD4+ T cells sorted from PBMCs, obtained on the day of the yellow fever booster vaccination.

CDR3 nucleotide sequence: TGTGCCAGCAGCTTAGCCGGGACTAGCGGGAGGGCCCTGGAGCTGTTTTTT. Protein: CASSLAGTSGRALELFF. V is TRBV7-2 and J is TRBJ2-2, with 16 bases lining up with TRBD2. V trimming: 0 bases; J trimming: 10 bases; junction bases outside the gene matches: 5. Germline V CDR1 and CDR2: SGHTA, FQGNSA. The CDR3 sequence is 17 residues long.